This T cell receptor (beta chain) is drawn from a study of neurological immune-mediated disorders. Study-level results: Private repertoires in all groups were suggested by the absence of shared CDR3 amino acid sequences among expanded clones across subjects. HTLV-1-associated myelopathy ranked highest for TCR clonal expansion and multiple sclerosis lowest, beneath healthy controls.

With termini counted, the CDR3 has 20 amino acids. The germline CDR1 and CDR2 sequences are SGHRS and YFSETQ. Turning to this clonotype: Antigen unknown. No DNA is shown, since the ends of the CDR3 on it are uncertain; the CDR3 is the one TCRdb lists.

A total of 2 million PBMCs stored at -80 degrees C provided the unsorted libraries. The cDNA came from 5'RACE, which used 10-nucleotide random UMIs. TCRdb analysed the 5' RACE reads with MiXCR anew, one entry per CDR3 protein. The sample shows 20,000 to 30,000 distinct CDR3 sequences, about an eighth of them seen only once. Specimen: PBMCs. The chain combines TRBV5-1 with TRBJ2-3; no DNA check was done on the table's D call, TRBD2. The sequence came from a woman aged 55-75 years with HTLV-1-associated myelopathy (HAM/TSP). This CDR3 is CASSFYICSAAPGLADGQYF.